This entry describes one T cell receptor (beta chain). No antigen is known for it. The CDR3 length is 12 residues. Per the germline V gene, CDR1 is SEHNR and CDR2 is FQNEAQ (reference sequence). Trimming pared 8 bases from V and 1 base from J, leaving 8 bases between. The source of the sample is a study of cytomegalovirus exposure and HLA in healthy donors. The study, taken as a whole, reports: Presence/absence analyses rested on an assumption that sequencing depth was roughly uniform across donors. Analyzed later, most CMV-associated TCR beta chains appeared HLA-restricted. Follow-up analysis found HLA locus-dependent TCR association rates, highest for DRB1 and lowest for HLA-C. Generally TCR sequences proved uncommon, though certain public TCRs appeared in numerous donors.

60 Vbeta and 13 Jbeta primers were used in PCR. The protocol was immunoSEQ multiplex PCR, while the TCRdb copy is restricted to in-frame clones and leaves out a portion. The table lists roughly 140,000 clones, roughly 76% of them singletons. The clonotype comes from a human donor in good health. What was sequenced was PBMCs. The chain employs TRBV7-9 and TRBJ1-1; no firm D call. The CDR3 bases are TGTGCCAGCGCACACCGGAACACTGAAGCTTTCTTT. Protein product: CASAHRNTEAFF.